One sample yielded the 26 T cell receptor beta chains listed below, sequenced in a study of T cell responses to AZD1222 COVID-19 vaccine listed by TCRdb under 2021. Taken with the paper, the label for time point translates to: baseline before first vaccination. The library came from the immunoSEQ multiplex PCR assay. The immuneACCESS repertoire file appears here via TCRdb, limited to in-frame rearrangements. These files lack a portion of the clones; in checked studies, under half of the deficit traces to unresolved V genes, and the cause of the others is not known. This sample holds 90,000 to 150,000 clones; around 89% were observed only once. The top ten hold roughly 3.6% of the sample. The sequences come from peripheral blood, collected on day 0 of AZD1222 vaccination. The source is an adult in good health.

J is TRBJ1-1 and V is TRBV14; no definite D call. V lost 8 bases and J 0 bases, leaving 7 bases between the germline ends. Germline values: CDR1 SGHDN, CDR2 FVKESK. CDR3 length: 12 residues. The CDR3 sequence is CASQKLNTEAFF. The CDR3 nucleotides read TGTGCCAGCCAAAAATTGAACACTGAAGCTTTCTTT.

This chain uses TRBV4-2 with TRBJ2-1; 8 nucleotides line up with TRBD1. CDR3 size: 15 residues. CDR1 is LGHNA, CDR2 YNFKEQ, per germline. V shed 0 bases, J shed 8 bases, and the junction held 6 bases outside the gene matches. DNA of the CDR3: TGTGCCAGCAGCCAAGAACGACAGGGGTTCGATGAGCAGTTCTTC. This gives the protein CASSQERQGFDEQFF.

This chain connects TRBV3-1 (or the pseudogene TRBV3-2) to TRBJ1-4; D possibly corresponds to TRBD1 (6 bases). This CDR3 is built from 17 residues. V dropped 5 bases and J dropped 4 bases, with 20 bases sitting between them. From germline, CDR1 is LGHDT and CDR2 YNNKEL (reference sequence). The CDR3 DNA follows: TGTGCCAGCAGCTCCTTGGGACAAAGAAAGGATAATGAAAAACTGTTTTTT. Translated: CASSSLGQRKDNEKLFF.

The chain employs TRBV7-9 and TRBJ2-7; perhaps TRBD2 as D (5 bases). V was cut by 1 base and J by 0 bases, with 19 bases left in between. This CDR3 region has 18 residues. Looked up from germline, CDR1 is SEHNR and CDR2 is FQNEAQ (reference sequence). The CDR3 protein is CASSLDYWESDGSYEQYF. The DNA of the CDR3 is TGTGCCAGCAGCTTAGACTATTGGGAGAGCGATGGCTCCTACGAGCAGTACTTC. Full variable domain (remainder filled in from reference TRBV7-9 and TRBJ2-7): DTGVSQNPRHKITKRGQNVTFRCDPISEHNRLYWYRQTLGQGPEFLTYFQNEAQLEKSRLLSDRFSAERPKGSFSTLEIQRTEQGDSAMYLCASSLDYWESDGSYEQYFGPGTRLTVT.

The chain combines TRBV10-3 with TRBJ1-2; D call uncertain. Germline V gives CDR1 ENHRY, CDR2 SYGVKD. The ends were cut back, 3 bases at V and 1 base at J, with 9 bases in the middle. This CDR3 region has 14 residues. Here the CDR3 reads CAISDSSVNYGYTF. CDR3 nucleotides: TGTGCCATCAGTGATTCTAGCGTTAACTATGGCTACACCTTC.

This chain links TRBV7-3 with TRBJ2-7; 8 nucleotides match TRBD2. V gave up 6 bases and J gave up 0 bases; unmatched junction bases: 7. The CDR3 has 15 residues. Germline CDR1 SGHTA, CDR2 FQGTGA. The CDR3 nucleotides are TGTGCCAGCAGTCTAACTAGCGGACCCTCCTACGAGCAGTACTTC. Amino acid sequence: CASSLTSGPSYEQYF.

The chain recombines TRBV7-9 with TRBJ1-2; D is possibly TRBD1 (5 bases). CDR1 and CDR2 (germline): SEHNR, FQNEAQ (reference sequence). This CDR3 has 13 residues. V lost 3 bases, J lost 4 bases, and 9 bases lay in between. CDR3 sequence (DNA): TGTGCCAGCAGCTTCGGGGACGGCTATGGCTACACCTTC. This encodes CASSFGDGYGYTF.

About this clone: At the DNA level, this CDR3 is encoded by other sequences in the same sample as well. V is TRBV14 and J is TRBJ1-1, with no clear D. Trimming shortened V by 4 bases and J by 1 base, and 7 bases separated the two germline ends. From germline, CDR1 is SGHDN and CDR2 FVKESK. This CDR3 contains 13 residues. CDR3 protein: CASSLKENTEAFF. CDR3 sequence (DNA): TGTGCCAGCAGCCTAAAGGAGAACACTGAAGCTTTCTTT. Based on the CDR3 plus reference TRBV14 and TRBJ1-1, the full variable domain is EAGVTQFPSHSVIEKGQTVTLRCDPISGHDNLYWYRRVMGKEIKFLLHFVKESKQDESGMPNNRFLAERTGGTYSTLKVQPAELEDSGVYFCASSLKENTEAFFGQGTRLTVV.

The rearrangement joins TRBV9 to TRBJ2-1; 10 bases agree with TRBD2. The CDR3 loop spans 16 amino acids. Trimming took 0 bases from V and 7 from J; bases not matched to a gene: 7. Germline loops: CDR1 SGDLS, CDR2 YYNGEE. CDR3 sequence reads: CASSVATRTSGNEQFF. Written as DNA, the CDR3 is TGTGCCAGCAGCGTAGCTACCCGGACTAGCGGAAATGAGCAGTTCTTC.

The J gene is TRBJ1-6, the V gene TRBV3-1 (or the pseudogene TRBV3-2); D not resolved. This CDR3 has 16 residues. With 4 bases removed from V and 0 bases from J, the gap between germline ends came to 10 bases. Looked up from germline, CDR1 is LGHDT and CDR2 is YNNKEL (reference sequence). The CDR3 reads CASSLTQSSYNSPLHF. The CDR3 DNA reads TGTGCCAGCAGCCTCACCCAGAGCTCCTATAATTCACCCCTCCACTTT.

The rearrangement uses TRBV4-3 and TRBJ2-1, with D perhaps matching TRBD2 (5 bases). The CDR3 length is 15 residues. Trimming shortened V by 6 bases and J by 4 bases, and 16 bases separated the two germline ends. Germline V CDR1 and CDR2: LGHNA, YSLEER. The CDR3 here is CASSPREYNYNEQFF. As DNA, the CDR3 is TGCGCCAGCAGTCCCCGGGAATACAATTACAATGAGCAGTTCTTC.

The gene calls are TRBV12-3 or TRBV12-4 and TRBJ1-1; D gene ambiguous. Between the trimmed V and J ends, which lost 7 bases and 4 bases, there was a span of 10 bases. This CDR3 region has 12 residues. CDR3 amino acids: CASTLGGTEAFF. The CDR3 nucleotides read TGTGCCAGCACCCTAGGAGGCACTGAAGCTTTCTTT.

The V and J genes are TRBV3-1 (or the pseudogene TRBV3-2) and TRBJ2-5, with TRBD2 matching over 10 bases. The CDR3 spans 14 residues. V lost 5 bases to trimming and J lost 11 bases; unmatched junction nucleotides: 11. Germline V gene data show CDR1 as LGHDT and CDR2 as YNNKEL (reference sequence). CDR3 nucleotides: TGTGCCAGCAGCGGATCCGAGCGGGGGGGCCGTCAGTACTTC. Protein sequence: CASSGSERGGRQYF.

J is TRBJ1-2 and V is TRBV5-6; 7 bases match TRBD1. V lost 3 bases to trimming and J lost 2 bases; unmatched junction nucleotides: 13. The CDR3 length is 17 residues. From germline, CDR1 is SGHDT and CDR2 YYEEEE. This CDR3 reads CASSSTIDRADNYGYTF. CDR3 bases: TGTGCCAGCAGCTCGACCATTGACAGGGCGGACAACTATGGCTACACCTTC.

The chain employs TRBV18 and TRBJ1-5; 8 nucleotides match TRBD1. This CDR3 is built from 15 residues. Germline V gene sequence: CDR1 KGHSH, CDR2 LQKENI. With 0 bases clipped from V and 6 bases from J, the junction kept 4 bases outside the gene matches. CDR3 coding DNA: TGTGCCAGCTCACCACCTCAGGGGGCCGGTCAGCCCCAGCATTTT. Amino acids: CASSPPQGAGQPQHF. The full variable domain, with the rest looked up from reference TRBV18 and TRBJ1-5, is NAGVMQNPRHLVRRRGQEARLRCSPMKGHSHVYWYRQLPEEGLKFMVYLQKENIIDESGMPKERFSAEFPKEGPSILRIQQVVRGDSAAYFCASSPPQGAGQPQHFGDGTRLSIL.

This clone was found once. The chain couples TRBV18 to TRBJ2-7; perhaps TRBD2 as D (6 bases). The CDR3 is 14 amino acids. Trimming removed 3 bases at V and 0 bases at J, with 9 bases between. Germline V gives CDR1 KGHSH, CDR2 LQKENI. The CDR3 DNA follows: TGTGCCAGCTCACCGGGGACTGACTCCTACGAGCAGTACTTC. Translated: CASSPGTDSYEQYF.

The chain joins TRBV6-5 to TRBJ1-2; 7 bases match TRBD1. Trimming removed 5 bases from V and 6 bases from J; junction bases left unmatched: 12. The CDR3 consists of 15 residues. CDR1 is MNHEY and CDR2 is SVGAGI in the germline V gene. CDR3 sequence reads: CASSLYFQGGDGYTF. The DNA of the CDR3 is TGTGCCAGCAGTCTATATTTCCAGGGGGGCGATGGCTACACCTTC.

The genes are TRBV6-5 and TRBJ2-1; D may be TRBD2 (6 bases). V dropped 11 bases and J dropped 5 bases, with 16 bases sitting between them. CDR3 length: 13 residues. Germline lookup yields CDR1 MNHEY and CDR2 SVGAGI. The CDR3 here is CASQRLENNEQFF. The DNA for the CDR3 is TGTGCCTCACAGCGACTAGAGAACAATGAGCAGTTCTTC.

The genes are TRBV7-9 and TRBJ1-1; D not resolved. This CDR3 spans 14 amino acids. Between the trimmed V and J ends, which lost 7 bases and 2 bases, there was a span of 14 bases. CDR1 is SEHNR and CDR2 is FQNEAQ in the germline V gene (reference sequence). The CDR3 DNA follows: TGTGCCAGCACCCAAAACGGCCTTAACACTGAAGCTTTCTTT. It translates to CASTQNGLNTEAFF.

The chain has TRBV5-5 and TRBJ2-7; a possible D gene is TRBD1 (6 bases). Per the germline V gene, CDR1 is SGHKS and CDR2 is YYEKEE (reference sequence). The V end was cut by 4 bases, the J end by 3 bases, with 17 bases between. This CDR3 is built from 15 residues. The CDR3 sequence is CASSHTGTTNYEQYF. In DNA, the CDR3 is TGTGCCAGCAGCCACACCGGGACAACTAACTACGAGCAGTACTTC.

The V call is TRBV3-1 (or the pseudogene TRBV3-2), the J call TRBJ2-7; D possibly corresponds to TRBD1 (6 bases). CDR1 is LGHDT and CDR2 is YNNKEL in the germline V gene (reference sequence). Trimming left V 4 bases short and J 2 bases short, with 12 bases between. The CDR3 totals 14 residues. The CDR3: CASSLQGITYEQYF. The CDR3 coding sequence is TGTGCCAGCAGCCTTCAGGGGATCACCTACGAGCAGTACTTC.

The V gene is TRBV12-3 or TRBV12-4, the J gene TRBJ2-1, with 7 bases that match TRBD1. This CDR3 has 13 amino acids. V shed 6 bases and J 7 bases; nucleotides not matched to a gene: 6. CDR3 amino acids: CASSISTGNEQFF. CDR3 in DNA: TGTGCCAGCAGCATATCGACAGGGAATGAGCAGTTCTTC.

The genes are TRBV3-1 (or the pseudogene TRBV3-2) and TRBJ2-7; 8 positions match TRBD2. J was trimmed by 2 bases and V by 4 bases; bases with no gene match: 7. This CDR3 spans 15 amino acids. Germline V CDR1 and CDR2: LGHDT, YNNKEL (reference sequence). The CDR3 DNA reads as TGTGCCAGCAGCCGCGGGGGGCTCGATCCCTACGAGCAGTACTTC. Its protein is CASSRGGLDPYEQYF.

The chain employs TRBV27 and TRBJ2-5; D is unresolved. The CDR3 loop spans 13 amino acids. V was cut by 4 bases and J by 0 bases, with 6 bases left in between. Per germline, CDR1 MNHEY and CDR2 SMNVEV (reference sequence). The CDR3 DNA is TGTGCCAGCAGTTGGACGTACCAAGAGACCCAGTACTTC. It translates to CASSWTYQETQYF.

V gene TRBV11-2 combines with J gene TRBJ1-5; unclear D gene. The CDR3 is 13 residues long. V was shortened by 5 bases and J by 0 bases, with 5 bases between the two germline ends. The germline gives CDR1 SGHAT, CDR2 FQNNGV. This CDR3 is CASSPHSNQPQHF. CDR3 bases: TGTGCCAGCAGCCCTCATAGCAATCAGCCCCAGCATTTT.

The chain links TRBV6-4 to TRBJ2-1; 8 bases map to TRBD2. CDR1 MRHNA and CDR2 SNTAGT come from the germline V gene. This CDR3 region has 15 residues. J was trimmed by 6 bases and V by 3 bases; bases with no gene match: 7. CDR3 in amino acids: CASSETSRGGNEQFF. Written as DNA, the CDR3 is TGTGCCAGCAGTGAGACTAGCCGGGGGGGCAATGAGCAGTTCTTC.